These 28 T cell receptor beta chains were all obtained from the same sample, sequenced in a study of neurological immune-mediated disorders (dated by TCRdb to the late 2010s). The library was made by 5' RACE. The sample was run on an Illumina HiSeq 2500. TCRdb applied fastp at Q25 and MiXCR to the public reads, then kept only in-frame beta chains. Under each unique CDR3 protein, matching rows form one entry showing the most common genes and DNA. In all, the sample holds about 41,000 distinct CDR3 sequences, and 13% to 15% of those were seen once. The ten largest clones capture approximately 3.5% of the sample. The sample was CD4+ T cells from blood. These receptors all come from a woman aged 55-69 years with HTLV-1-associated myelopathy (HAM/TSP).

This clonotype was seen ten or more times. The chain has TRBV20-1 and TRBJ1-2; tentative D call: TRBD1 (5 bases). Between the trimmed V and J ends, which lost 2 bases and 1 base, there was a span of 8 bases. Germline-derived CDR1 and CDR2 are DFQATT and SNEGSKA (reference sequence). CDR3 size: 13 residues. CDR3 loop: CSARQGGNYGYTF. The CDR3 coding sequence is TGCAGTGCTAGACAGGGCGGTAACTATGGCTACACCTTC.

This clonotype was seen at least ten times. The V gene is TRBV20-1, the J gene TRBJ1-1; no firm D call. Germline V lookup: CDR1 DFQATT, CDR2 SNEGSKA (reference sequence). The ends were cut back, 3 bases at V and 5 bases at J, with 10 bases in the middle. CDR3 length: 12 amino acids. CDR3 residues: CSASQGITEAFF. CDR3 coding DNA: TGCAGTGCTAGTCAAGGGATAACTGAAGCTTTCTTT.

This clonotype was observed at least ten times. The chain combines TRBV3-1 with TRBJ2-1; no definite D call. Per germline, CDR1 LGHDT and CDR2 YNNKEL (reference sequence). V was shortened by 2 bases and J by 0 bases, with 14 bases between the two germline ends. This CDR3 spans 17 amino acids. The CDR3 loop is CASSQRFGSSSYNEQFF. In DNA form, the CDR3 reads TGTGCCAGCAGCCAACGATTTGGCAGCTCCTCCTACAATGAGCAGTTCTTC.

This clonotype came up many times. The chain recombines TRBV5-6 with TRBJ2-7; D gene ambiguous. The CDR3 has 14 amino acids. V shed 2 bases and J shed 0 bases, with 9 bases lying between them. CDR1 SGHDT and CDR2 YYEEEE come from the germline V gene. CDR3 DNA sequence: TGTGCCAGCAGCTTATTCGTGGCCTCCTACGAGCAGTACTTC. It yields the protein CASSLFVASYEQYF.

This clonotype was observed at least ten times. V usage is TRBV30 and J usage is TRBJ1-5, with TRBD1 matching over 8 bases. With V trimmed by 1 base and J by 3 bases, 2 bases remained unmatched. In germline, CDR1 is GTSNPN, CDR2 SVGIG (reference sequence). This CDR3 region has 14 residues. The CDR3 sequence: CAWSADRVNQPQHF. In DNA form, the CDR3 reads TGTGCCTGGAGTGCGGACAGGGTCAATCAGCCCCAGCATTTT.

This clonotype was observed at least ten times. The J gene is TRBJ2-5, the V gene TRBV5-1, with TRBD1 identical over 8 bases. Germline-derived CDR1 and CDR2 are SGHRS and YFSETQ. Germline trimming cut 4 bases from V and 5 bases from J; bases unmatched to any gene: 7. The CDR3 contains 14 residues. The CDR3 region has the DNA TGCGCCAGCAGCCAAATCAGGGGGCTCGAGACCCAGTACTTC. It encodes CASSQIRGLETQYF.

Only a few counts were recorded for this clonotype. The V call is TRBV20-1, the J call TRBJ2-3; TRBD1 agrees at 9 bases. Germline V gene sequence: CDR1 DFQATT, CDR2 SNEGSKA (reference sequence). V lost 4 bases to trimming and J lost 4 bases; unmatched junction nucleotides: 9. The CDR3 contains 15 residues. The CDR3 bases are TGCAGTGCTACCCCGTGTACAGGGGGCCCAGATACGCAGTATTTT. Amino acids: CSATPCTGGPDTQYF.

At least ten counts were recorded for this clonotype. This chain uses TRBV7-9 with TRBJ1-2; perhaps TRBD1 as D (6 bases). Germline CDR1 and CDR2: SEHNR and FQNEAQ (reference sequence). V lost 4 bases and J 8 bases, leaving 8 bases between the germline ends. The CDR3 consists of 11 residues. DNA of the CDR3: TGTGCCAGCAGCTCCCAGGGGGGCTACACCTTC. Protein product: CASSSQGGYTF.

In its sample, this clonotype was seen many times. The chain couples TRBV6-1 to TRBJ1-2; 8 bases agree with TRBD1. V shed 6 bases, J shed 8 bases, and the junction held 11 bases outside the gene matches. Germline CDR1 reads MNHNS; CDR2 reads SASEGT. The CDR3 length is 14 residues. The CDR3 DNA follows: TGTGCCAGCAGCGCGGACAGGGTGTCAGGCGGCTACACCTTC. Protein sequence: CASSADRVSGGYTF.

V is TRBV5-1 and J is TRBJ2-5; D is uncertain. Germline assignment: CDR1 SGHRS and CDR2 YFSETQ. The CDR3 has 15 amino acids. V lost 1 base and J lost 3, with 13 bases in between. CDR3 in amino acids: CASSLYRTVEETQYF. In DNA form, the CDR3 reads TGCGCCAGCAGCTTGTACCGGACGGTAGAAGAGACCCAGTACTTC.

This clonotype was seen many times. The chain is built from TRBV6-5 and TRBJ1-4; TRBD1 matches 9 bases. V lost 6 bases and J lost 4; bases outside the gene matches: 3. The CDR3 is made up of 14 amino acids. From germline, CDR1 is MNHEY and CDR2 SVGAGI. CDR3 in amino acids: CASRGQGVNEKLFF. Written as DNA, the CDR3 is TGTGCCAGCAGGGGACAGGGCGTTAATGAAAAACTGTTTTTT.

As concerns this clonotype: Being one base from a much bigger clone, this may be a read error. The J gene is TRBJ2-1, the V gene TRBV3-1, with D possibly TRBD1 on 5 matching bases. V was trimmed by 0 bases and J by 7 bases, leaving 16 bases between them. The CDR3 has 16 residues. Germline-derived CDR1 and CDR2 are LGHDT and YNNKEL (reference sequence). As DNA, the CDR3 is TGTGCCAGCAGCCAAGATCTAAGACAGTGCACTAATGAGCAGTTCTTC. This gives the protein CASSQDLRQCTNEQFF.

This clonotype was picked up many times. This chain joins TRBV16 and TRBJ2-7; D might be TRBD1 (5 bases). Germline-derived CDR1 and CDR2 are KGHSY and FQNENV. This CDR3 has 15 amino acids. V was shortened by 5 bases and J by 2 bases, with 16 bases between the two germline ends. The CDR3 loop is CASSYRAGSPYEQYF. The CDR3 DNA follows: TGTGCCAGCAGCTACCGGGCAGGGTCCCCCTACGAGCAGTACTTC.

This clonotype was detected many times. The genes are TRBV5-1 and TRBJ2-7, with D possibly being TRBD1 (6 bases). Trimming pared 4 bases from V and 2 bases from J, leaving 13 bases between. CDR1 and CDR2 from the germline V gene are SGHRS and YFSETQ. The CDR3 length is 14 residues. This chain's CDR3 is CASSTPDRTYEQYF. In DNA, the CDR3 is TGCGCCAGCAGCACTCCGGACAGAACCTACGAGCAGTACTTC.

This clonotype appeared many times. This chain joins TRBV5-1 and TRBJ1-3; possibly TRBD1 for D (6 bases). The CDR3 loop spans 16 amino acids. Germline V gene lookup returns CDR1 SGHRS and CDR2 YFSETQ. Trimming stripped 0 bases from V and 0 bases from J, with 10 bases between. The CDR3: CASSLGGRSSGNTIYF. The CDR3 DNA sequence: TGCGCCAGCAGCTTGGGGGGGCGAAGCTCTGGAAACACCATATATTTT.

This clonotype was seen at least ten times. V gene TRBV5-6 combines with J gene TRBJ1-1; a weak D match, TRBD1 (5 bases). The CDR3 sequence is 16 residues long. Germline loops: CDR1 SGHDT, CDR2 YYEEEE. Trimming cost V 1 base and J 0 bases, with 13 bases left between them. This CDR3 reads CASSLYGQLMNTEAFF. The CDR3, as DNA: TGTGCCAGCAGCTTGTATGGACAACTGATGAACACTGAAGCTTTCTTT. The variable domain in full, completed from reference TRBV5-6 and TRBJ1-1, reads DAGVTQSPTHLIKTRGQQVTLRCSPKSGHDTVSWYQQALGQGPQFIFQYYEEEERQRGNFPDRFSGHQFPNYSSELNVNALLLGDSALYLCASSLYGQLMNTEAFFGQGTRLTVV.

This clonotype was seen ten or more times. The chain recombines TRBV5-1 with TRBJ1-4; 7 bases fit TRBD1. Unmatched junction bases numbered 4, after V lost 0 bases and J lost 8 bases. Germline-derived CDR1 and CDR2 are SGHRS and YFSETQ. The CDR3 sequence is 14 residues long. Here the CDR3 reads CASSLGQGGEKLFF. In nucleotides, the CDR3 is TGCGCCAGCAGCTTGGGACAGGGAGGAGAAAAACTGTTTTTT. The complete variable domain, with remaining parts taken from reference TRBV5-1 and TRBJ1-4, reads KAGVTQTPRYLIKTRGQQVTLSCSPISGHRSVSWYQQTPGQGLQFLFEYFSETQRNKGNFPGRFSGRQFSNSRSEMNVSTLELGDSALYLCASSLGQGGEKLFFGSGTQLSVL.

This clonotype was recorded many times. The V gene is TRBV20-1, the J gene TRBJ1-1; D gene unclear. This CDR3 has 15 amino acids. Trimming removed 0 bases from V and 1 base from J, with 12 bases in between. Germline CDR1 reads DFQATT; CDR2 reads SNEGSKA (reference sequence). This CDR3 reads CSARDRGAPNTEAFF. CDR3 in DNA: TGCAGTGCTAGAGATCGGGGAGCTCCGAACACTGAAGCTTTCTTT.

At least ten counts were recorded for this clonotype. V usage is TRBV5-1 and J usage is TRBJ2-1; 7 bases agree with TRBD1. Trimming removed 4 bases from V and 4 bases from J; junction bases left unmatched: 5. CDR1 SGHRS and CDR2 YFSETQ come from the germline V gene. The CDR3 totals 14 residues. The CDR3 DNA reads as TGCGCCAGCAGCCCAGCGACAGGGTACAATGAGCAGTTCTTC. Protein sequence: CASSPATGYNEQFF.

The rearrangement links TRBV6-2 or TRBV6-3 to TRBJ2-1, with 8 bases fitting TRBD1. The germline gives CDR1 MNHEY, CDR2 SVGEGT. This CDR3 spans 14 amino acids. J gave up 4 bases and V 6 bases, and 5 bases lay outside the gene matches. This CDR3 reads CASRKGQGYNEQFF. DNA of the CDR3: TGTGCCAGCAGAAAAGGACAGGGATACAATGAGCAGTTCTTC.

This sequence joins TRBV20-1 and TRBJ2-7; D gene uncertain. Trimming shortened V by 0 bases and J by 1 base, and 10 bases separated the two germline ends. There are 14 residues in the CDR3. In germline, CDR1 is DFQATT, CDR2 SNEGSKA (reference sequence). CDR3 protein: CSARERSVSYEQYF. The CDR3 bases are TGCAGTGCTAGAGAAAGGTCCGTATCCTACGAGCAGTACTTC.

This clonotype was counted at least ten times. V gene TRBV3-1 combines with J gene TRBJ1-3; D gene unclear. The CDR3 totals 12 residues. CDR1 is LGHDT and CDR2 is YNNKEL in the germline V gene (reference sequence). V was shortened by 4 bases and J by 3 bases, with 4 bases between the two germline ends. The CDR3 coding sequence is TGTGCCAGCAGCCTTCGTGGAAACACCATATATTTT. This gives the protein CASSLRGNTIYF.

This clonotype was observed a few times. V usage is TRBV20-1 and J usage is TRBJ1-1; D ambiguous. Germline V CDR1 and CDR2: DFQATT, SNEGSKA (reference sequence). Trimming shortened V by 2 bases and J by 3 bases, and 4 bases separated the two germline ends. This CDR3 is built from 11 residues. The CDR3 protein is CSARQDTEAFF. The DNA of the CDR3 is TGCAGTGCTAGACAAGACACTGAAGCTTTCTTT.

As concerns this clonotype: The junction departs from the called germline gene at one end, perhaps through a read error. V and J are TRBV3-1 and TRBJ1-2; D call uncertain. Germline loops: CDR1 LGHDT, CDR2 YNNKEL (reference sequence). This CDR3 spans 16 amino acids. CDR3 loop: CASSQEPARINYGYTF. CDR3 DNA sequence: TGTGCCAGCAGCCAAGAGCCGGCCAGAATAAACTATGGATACACCTTC. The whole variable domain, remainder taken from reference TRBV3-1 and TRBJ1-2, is DTAVSQTPKYLVTQMGNDKSIKCEQNLGHDTMYWYKQDSKKFLKIMFSYNNKELIINETVPNRFSPKSPDKAHLNLHINSLELGDSAVYFCASSQEPARINYGYTFGSGTRLTVV.

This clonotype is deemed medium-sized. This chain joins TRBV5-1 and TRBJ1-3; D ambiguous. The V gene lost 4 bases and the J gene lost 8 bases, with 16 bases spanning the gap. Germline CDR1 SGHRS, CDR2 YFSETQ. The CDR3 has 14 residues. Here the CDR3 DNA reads TGCGCCAGCAGCAGGACGGGCCTCTCGGACACCATATATTTT. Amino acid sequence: CASSRTGLSDTIYF.

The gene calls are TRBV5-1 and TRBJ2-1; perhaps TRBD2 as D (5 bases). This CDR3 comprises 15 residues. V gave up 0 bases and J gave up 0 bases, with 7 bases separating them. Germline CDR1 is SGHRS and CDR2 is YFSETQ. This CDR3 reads CASSLVGSSYNEQFF. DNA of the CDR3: TGCGCCAGCAGCTTGGTGGGGAGCTCCTACAATGAGCAGTTCTTC.

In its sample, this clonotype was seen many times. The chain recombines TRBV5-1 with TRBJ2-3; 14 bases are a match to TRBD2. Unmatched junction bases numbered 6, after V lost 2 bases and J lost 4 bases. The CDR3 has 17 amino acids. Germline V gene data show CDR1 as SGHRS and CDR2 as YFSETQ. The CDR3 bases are TGCGCCAGCAGCTTAGGGACTAGCGGGGGAACGGCAGATACGCAGTATTTT. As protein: CASSLGTSGGTADTQYF.

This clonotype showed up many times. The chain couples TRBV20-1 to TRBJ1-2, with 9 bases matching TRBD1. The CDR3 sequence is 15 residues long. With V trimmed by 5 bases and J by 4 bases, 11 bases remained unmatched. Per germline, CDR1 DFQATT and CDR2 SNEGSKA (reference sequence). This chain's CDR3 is CSAAGTGTLRYGYTF. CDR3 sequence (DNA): TGCAGTGCTGCCGGGACAGGGACTCTACGCTATGGCTACACCTTC.